This TCR beta chain was found in a study of T cell responses to AZD1222 COVID-19 vaccine. The study, taken as a whole, reports: Two AZD1222 doses significantly raised spike-specific TCR breadth and depth over controls. There were repertoire samples only from the period after the peak T cell response. Only a handful of AZD1222 recipients, more than 5 in all, had baseline seropositivity. Of spike-specific TCRs, nearly half reportedly target regions left unmutated in variants.

Looked up from germline, CDR1 is MNHEY and CDR2 is SVGAGI. The CDR3 loop spans 13 amino acids. V was trimmed by 5 bases and J by 6 bases, leaving 13 bases between them. There are a few counts of this clone. Its antigen is not identified. Clones were sequenced by immunoSEQ multiplex PCR, and TCRdb holds only the in-frame ones, with some missing. The sample lists about 170,000 clones; 87% were seen once. The rearrangement links TRBV6-5 to TRBJ1-2, with D perhaps TRBD1 (6 bases). The material sequenced was peripheral blood, taken 28 days after the second AZD1222 dose. This TCR was sampled from an adult who received the AZD1222 COVID-19 vaccine. The chain's CDR3 is CASSKGGYDGYTF. DNA for the CDR3: TGTGCCAGCAGTAAGGGGGGGTATGATGGCTACACCTTC.